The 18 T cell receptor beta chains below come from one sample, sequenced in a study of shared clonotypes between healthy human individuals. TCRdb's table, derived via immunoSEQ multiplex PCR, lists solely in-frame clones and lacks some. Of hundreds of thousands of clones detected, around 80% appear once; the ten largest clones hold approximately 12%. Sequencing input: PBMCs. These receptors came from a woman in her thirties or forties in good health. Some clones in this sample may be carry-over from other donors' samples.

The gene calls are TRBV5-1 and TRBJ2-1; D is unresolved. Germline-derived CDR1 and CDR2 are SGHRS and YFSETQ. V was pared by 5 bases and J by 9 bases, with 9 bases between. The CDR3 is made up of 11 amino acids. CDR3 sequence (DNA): TGCGCCAGCAGGGGTAATGGTGAGCAGTTCTTC. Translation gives CASRGNGEQFF.

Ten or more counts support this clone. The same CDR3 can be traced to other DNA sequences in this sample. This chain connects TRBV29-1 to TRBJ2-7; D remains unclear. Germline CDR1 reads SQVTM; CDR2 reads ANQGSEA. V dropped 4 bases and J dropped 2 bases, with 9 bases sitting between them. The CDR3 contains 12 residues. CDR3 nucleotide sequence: TGCAGCGTTGGGGTCGGTACCTACGAGCAGTACTTC. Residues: CSVGVGTYEQYF.

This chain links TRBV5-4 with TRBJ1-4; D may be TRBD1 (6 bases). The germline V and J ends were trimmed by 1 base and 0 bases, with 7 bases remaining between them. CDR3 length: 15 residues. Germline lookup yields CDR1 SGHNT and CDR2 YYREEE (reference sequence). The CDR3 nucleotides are TGTGCCAGCAGCTTGTCAGGGGCAACTAATGAAAAACTGTTTTTT. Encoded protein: CASSLSGATNEKLFF.

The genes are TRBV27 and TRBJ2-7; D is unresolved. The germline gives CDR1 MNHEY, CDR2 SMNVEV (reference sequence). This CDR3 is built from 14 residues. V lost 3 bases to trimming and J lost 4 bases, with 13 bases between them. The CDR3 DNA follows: TGTGCCAGCAGTTTGGCCGGAAAGGGTTACGAGCAGTACTTC. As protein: CASSLAGKGYEQYF.

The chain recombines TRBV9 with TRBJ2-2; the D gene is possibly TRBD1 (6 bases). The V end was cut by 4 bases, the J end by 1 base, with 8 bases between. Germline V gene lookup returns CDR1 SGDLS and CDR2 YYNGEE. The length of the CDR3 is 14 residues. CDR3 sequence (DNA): TGTGCCAGCAGCCAGGGGCAGAACACCGGGGAGCTGTTTTTT. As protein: CASSQGQNTGELFF.

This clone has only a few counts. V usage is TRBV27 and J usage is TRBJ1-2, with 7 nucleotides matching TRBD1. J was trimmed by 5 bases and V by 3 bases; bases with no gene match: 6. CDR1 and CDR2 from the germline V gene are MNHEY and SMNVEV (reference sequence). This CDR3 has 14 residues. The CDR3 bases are TGTGCCAGCAGTTTCGGTGAGGGGGCATATGGCTACACCTTC. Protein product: CASSFGEGAYGYTF.

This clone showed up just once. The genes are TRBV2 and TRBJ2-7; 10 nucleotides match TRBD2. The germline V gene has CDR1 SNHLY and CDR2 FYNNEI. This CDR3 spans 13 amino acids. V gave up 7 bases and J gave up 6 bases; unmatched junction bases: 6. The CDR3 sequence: CASTSSGSGEQYF. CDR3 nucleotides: TGTGCCAGCACATCTAGCGGGAGCGGCGAGCAGTACTTC.

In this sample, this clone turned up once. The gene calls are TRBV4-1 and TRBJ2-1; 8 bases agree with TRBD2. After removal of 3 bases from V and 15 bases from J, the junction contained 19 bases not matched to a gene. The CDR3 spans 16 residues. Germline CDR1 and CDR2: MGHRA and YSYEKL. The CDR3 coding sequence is TGCGCCAGCAGCCACCCGGCCATAGCGGGGCCTGCCGCTCGGTTCTTC. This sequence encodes CASSHPAIAGPAARFF.

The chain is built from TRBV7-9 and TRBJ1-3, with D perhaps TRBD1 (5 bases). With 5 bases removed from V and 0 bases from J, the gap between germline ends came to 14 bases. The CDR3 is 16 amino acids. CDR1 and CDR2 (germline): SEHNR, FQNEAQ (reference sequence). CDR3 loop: CASSPFSGLSGNTIYF. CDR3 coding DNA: TGTGCCAGCAGCCCGTTTTCAGGGCTCTCTGGAAACACCATATATTTT.

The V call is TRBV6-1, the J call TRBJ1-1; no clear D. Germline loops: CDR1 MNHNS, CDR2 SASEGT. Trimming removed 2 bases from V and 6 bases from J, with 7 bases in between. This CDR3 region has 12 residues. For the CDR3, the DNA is TGTGCCAGCAGTGAAATCGGCCCTGAAGCTTTCTTT. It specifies CASSEIGPEAFF.

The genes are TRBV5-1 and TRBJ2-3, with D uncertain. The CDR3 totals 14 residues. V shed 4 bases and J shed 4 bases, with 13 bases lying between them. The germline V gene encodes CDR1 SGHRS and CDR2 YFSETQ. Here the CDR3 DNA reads TGCGCCAGCAGCGCGGACGGATCCCCAGATACGCAGTATTTT. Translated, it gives CASSADGSPDTQYF.

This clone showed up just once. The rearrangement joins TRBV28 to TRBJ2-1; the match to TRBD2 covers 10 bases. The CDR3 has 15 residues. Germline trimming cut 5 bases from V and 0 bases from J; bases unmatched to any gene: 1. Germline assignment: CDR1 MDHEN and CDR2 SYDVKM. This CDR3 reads CASSVAGGSYNEQFF. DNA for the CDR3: TGTGCCAGCAGTGTAGCGGGAGGCTCCTACAATGAGCAGTTCTTC.

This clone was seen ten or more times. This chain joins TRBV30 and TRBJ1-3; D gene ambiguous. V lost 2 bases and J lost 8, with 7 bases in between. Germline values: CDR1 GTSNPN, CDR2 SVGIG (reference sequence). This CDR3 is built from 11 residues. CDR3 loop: CAWSLRDTIYF. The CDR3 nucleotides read TGTGCCTGGAGTCTGAGGGACACCATATATTTT.

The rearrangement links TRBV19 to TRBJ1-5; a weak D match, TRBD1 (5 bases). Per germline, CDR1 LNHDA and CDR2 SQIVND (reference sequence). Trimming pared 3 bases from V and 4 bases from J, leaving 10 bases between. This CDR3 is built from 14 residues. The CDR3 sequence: CASSIDGGNQPQHF. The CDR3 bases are TGTGCCAGTAGTATCGACGGGGGAAATCAGCCCCAGCATTTT.

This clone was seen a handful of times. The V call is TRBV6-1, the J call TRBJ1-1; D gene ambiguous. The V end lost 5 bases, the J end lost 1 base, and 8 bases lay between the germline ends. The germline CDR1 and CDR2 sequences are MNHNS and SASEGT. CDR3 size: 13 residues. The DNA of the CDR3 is TGTGCCAGCAGTCCCAAGGAGAACACTGAAGCTTTCTTT. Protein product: CASSPKENTEAFF.

In nucleotides, the CDR3 is TGCGCCAGCAGCCGGTCCTACAATGAGCAGTTCTTC. It encodes CASSRSYNEQFF. The rearrangement links TRBV10-1 to TRBJ2-1; unclear D gene. V was shortened by 6 bases and J by 1 base, with 4 bases between the two germline ends. The germline CDR1 and CDR2 sequences are WNHNN and SYGVQD (reference sequence). This CDR3 region has 12 residues.

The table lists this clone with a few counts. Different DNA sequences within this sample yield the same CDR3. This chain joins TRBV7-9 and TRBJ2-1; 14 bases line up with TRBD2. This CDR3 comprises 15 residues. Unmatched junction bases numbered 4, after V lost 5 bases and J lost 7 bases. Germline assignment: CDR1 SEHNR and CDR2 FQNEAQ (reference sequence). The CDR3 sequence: CASSPRTSGRNEQFF. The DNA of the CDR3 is TGTGCCAGCAGCCCCAGGACTAGCGGGAGGAATGAGCAGTTCTTC.

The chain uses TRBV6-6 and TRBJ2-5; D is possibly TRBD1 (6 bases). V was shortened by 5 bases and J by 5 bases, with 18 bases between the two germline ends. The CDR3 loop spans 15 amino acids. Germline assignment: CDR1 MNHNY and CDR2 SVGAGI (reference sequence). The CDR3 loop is CASSQIQGRAETQYF. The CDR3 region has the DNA TGTGCCAGCAGTCAGATACAGGGTAGGGCGGAGACCCAGTACTTC.